This T cell receptor beta chain came from a study of neurological immune-mediated disorders. Study conclusions and caveats: The study found the most TCR clonal expansion in HTLV-1-associated myelopathy and the least in multiple sclerosis, below healthy controls.

The study built unsorted libraries from 2 million PBMCs kept at -80 C. TCRdb itself ran the 5' RACE reads through MiXCR, one entry per CDR3 protein. The sample includes 55,000 to 70,000 distinct CDR3 sequences, roughly 3% of them seen just once. The length of the CDR3 is 16 residues. J was trimmed by 2 bases and V by 2 bases; bases with no gene match: 8. CDR1 and CDR2 from the germline V gene are MNHEY and SVGEGT. This clonotype was observed many times. Its antigen is unknown. The receptor was isolated from a woman aged 45 to 65 with multiple sclerosis. The sequenced sample consisted of PBMCs. The chain carries TRBV6-2 or TRBV6-3 and TRBJ2-7, with 8 bases fitting TRBD2. The DNA of the CDR3 is TGTGCCAGCAGTTACGGAGCGGGGGCTAGCACCTACGAGCAGTACGTC. Translated, it gives CASSYGAGASTYEQYV.